This T cell receptor (beta chain) was recorded in a study of shared clonotypes between healthy human individuals. Looking at the study overall: CD8 memory received one plate per donor, CD8 naive two, CD4 memory three and CD4 naive three.

Samples underwent the assay at deep level. Here immunoSEQ multiplex PCR was the method, and the copy in TCRdb shows in-frame clones only, minus some. The data show over a million clones, around 74% seen once. There are a few counts of this clone. From germline, CDR1 is SGHTA and CDR2 FQGNSA. CDR3 length: 18 residues. The V gene lost 9 bases and the J gene lost 2 bases, with 26 bases spanning the gap. The sequencing input was memory CD4+ T cells sorted from blood. The subset here: CD45RA-negative fraction. This clonotype originated in a man aged 18 to 29 in good health. V is TRBV7-2 and J is TRBJ2-1, with D perhaps matching TRBD2 (6 bases). The CDR3 loop reads CASTNRLVLPSTYNEQFF. The CDR3 DNA reads TGTGCCAGTACGAATCGACTAGTATTGCCCTCCACCTACAATGAGCAGTTCTTC.